Below are 16 T cell receptor beta chains sequenced from a single sample in a study of blood T cell repertoires in COVID-19. Generated by immunoSEQ multiplex PCR, the TCRdb table keeps only in-frame clones and is missing some. The profile covers a few hundred thousand clones, with around 86% appearing a single time and about 4.9% taken by the ten largest. The material sequenced was PBMCs or T cells enriched from blood (not recorded which). The receptors stem from a woman between 45 and 65 years old who had recovered from COVID-19.

The chain has TRBV11-1 and TRBJ2-2; weak D call: TRBD1 (6 bases). The CDR3 is made up of 14 amino acids. Germline CDR1 and CDR2: SGHAT and FQDESV (reference sequence). V lost 3 bases to trimming and J lost 4 bases, with 9 bases between them. The CDR3 is CASSLNRATGELFF. The CDR3 nucleotides read TGTGCCAGCAGCTTGAACAGGGCCACCGGGGAGCTGTTTTTT.

The V gene is TRBV5-6, the J gene TRBJ2-1, with 8 bases aligning to TRBD1. Trimming took 4 bases from V and 5 from J; bases not matched to a gene: 11. Germline loops: CDR1 SGHDT, CDR2 YYEEEE. The CDR3 is made up of 16 amino acids. This chain's CDR3 is CASSRTGQGADNEQFF. The DNA for the CDR3 is TGTGCCAGCAGCAGGACGGGGCAGGGGGCAGACAATGAGCAGTTCTTC.

J is TRBJ1-2 and V is TRBV13; 11 bases align to TRBD1. With 4 bases clipped from V and 7 bases from J, the junction kept 5 bases outside the gene matches. Germline values: CDR1 PRHDT, CDR2 FYEKMQ (reference sequence). The CDR3 runs to 14 residues. The CDR3 DNA reads as TGTGCCAGCAGCTGGACAGGGGGCGGGAGTGGCTACACCTTC. Translating it yields CASSWTGGGSGYTF. The variable domain in full, completed from reference TRBV13 and TRBJ1-2, reads AAGVIQSPRHLIKEKRETATLKCYPIPRHDTVYWYQQGPGQDPQFLISFYEKMQSDKGSIPDRFSAQQFSDYHSELNMSSLELGDSALYFCASSWTGGGSGYTFGSGTRLTVV.

The chain combines TRBV7-9 with TRBJ2-7; maybe TRBD2 (6 bases). Germline CDR1 reads SEHNR; CDR2 reads FQNEAQ (reference sequence). V was shortened by 5 bases and J by 5 bases, with 16 bases between the two germline ends. The CDR3 contains 14 residues. CDR3 residues: CASSPTRVEDEQYF. The CDR3 DNA is TGTGCCAGCAGCCCGACTAGAGTGGAGGACGAGCAGTACTTC.

The rearrangement joins TRBV10-3 to TRBJ1-5; D not certain. The germline gives CDR1 ENHRY, CDR2 SYGVKD. This CDR3 has 13 residues. With 7 bases removed from V and 4 bases from J, the gap between germline ends came to 11 bases. CDR3 coding DNA: TGTGCCATCACCTCACATCGTAATCAGCCCCAGCATTTT. Translating gives CAITSHRNQPQHF.

J is TRBJ2-2 and V is TRBV4-3; 10 bases line up with TRBD1. The CDR3 loop spans 18 amino acids. Germline trimming cut 1 base from V and 6 bases from J; bases unmatched to any gene: 11. CDR1 and CDR2 (germline): LGHNA, YSLEER. The CDR3 DNA sequence: TGCGCCAGCAGCCAAGCACAAGCGGGACAGGGGCCTGCCGGGGAGCTGTTTTTT. It encodes CASSQAQAGQGPAGELFF.

The rearrangement uses TRBV14 and TRBJ1-2; D is unclear. V was pared by 4 bases and J by 8 bases, with 26 bases between. Germline values: CDR1 SGHDN, CDR2 FVKESK. There are 17 residues in the CDR3. The CDR3: CASSPPILVCALRGYTF. In DNA, the CDR3 is TGTGCCAGCAGCCCCCCCATTCTTGTATGTGCCTTGCGAGGCTACACCTTC.

This clone was picked up one time. The chain couples TRBV5-5 to TRBJ2-1; TRBD2 matches 16 bases. The CDR3 is 16 residues long. Germline CDR1 SGHKS, CDR2 YYEKEE (reference sequence). V shed 4 bases, J shed 7 bases, and the junction held 5 bases outside the gene matches. The CDR3 loop is CASSVGLAGGWNEQFF. Here the CDR3 DNA reads TGTGCCAGCAGCGTGGGACTAGCGGGAGGGTGGAATGAGCAGTTCTTC.

The chain combines TRBV10-3 with TRBJ1-4; D unclear. CDR3 size: 16 residues. The ends were cut back, 0 bases at V and 1 base at J, with 9 bases in the middle. The germline V gene encodes CDR1 ENHRY and CDR2 SYGVKD. CDR3 residues: CAISESDLGTNEKLFF. The CDR3 DNA reads as TGTGCCATCAGTGAGTCCGACCTAGGAACTAATGAAAAACTGTTTTTT.

This clone was seen a handful of times. This chain uses TRBV27 with TRBJ1-1; D is ambiguous. Trimming removed 6 bases at V and 1 base at J, with 9 bases between. This CDR3 spans 13 amino acids. The germline CDR1 and CDR2 sequences are MNHEY and SMNVEV (reference sequence). The CDR3 DNA reads TGTGCCAGCAGGTTAACAGAGAACACTGAAGCTTTCTTT. Translating gives CASRLTENTEAFF.

This chain connects TRBV7-9 to TRBJ1-2; perhaps TRBD1 as D (5 bases). Germline V gene data show CDR1 as SEHNR and CDR2 as FQNEAQ (reference sequence). CDR3 length: 14 amino acids. V lost 3 bases to trimming and J lost 6 bases, with 14 bases between them. In nucleotides, the CDR3 is TGTGCCAGCAGCTTCATCTCAGGGATCGATGGCTACACCTTC. This encodes CASSFISGIDGYTF.

The rearrangement uses TRBV11-1 and TRBJ1-1; 10 nucleotides line up with TRBD1. CDR3 length: 16 residues. V gave up 7 bases and J gave up 5 bases; unmatched junction bases: 13. The germline V gene encodes CDR1 SGHAT and CDR2 FQDESV (reference sequence). CDR3 sequence: CASNLFSPGQGTEAFF. The CDR3 DNA follows: TGTGCCAGCAACCTATTTTCCCCGGGACAGGGGACTGAAGCTTTCTTT.

This rearrangement joins TRBV18 to TRBJ2-5; TRBD1 matches 9 bases. Germline CDR1 is KGHSH and CDR2 is LQKENI. V shed 3 bases, J shed 6 bases, and the junction held 8 bases outside the gene matches. The CDR3 contains 15 residues. The CDR3: CASSPDRTGEKTQYF. The CDR3 DNA reads as TGTGCCAGCTCACCCGATCGGACAGGGGAAAAGACCCAGTACTTC.

This clone was seen only once. The J gene is TRBJ2-1, the V gene TRBV6-2 or TRBV6-3; no clear D. V lost 2 bases and J lost 10, with 9 bases in between. The CDR3 is 12 residues long. Germline lookup yields CDR1 MNHEY and CDR2 SVGEGT. DNA of the CDR3: TGTGCCAGCAGTTACATTGGGCACGAGCAGTTCTTC. This sequence encodes CASSYIGHEQFF.

J is TRBJ2-3 and V is TRBV11-2; D is perhaps TRBD2 (6 bases). V was pared by 0 bases and J by 2 bases, with 15 bases between. CDR3 length equals 17 residues. Germline values: CDR1 SGHAT, CDR2 FQNNGV. The CDR3 loop is CASSLEAVGTYTDTQYF. DNA of the CDR3: TGTGCCAGCAGCTTAGAGGCTGTCGGGACTTACACAGATACGCAGTATTTT.

The chain recombines TRBV27 with TRBJ2-7; D unclear. CDR1 and CDR2 from the germline V gene are MNHEY and SMNVEV (reference sequence). The CDR3 sequence is 12 residues long. Between the trimmed V and J ends, which lost 5 bases and 7 bases, there was a span of 12 bases. Written as DNA, the CDR3 is TGTGCCAGCAGTCCACGACATGGGGAGCAGTACTTC. Protein product: CASSPRHGEQYF.